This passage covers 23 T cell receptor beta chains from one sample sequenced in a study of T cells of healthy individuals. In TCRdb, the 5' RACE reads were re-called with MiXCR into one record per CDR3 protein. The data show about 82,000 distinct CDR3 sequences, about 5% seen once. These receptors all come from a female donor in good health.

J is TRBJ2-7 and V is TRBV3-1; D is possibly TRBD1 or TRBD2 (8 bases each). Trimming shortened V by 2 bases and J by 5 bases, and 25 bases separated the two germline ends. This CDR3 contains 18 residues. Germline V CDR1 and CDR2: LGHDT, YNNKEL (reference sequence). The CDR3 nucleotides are TGTGCCAGCAGCCAAAGTCATTATAGCGGGACAGGTCGAAACGAGCAGTACTTC. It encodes CASSQSHYSGTGRNEQYF.

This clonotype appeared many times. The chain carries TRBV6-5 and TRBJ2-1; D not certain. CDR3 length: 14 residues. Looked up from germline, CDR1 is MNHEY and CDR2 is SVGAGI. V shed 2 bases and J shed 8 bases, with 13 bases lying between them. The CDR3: CASSYPTLHHEQFF. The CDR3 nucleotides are TGTGCCAGCAGTTACCCGACACTCCACCATGAGCAGTTCTTC.

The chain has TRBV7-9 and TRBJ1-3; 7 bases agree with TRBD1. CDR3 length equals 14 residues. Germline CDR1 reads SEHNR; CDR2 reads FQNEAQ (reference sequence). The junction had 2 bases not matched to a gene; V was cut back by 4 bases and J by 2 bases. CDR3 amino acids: CASSYRGPGNTIYF. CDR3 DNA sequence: TGTGCCAGCAGCTACAGGGGACCTGGAAACACCATATATTTT.

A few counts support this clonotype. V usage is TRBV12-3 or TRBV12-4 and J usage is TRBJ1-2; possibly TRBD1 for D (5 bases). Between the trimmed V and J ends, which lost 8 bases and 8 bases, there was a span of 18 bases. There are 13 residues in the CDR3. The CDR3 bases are TGTGCCAGCTCCCCGGGGGGGGGGAACGGCTACACCTTC. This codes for CASSPGGGNGYTF.

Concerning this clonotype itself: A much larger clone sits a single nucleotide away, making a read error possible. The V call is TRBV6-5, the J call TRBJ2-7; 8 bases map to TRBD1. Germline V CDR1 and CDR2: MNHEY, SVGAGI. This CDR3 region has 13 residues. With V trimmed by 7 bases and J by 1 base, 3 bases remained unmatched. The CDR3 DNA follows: TGTGCCAGCAACAGACAGGGGTCCTACGAGCAGTACTTC. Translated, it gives CASNRQGSYEQYF.

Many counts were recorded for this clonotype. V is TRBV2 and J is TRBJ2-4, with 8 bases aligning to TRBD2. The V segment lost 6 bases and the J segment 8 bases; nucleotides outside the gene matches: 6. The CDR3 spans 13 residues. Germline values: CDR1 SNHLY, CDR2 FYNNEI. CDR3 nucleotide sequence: TGTGCCAGCAGAACCGGGGGGGGAGACATTCAGTACTTC. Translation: CASRTGGGDIQYF.

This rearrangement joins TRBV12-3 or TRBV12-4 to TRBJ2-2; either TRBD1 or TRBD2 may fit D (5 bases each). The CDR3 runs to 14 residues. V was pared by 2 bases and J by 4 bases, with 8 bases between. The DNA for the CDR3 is TGTGCCAGCAGTTTAATTGGGACCACCGGGGAGCTGTTTTTT. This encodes CASSLIGTTGELFF.

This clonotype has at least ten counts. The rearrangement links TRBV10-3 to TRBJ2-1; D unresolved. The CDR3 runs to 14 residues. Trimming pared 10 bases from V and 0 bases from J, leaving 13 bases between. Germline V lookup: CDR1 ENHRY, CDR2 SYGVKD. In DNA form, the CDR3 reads TGTGCCACTCGGGTGGCTAGCTCCTACAATGAGCAGTTCTTC. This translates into CATRVASSYNEQFF.

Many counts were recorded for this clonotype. The chain's CDR3 is CAWSAGTHNEQFF. The CDR3 region has the DNA TGTGCCTGGAGTGCTGGGACCCACAATGAGCAGTTCTTC. This chain joins TRBV30 and TRBJ2-1, with D perhaps being TRBD1 or TRBD2 (5 bases each). V lost 1 base and J lost 5, with 9 bases in between. The CDR3 consists of 13 residues. Germline V gives CDR1 GTSNPN, CDR2 SVGIG (reference sequence). Variable domain in full (rest from reference TRBV30 and TRBJ2-1): SQTIHQWPATLVQPVGSPLSLECTVEGTSNPNLYWYRQAAGRGLQLLFYSVGIGQISSEVPQNLSASRPQDRQFILSSKKLLLSDSGFYLCAWSAGTHNEQFFGPGTRLTVL.

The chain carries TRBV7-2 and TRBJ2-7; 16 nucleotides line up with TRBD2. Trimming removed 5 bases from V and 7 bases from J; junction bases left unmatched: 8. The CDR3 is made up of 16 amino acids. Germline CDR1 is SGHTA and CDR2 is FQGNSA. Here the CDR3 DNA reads TGTGCCAGCAGCCCAAGGGGACTAGCGGGAGGGCGAGAGCAGTACTTC. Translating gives CASSPRGLAGGREQYF.

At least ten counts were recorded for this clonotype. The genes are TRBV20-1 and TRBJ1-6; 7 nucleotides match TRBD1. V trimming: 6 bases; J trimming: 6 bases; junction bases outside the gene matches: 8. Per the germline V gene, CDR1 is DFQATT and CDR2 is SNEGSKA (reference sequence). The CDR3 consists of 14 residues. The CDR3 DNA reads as TGCAGTGCCTATAGGGGACAGATTAATTCACCCCTCCACTTT. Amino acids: CSAYRGQINSPLHF.

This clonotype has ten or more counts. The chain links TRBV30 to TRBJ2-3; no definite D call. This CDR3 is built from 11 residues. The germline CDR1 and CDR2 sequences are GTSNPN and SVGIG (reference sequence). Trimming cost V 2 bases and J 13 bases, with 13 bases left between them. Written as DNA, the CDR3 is TGTGCCTGGAGTTCCGGCGGATTCAAGTATTTT. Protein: CAWSSGGFKYF.

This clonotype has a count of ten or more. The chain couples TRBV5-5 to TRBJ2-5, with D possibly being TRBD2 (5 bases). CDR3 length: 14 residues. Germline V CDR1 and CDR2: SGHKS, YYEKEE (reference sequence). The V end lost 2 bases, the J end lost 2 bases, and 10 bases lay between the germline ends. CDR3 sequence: CASSFLGAQETQYF. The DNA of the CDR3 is TGTGCCAGCAGCTTTTTGGGAGCGCAAGAGACCCAGTACTTC.

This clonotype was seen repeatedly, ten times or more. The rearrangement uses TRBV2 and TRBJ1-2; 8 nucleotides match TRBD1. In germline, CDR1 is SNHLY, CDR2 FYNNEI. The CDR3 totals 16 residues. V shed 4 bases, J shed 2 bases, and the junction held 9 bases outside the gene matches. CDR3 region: CASSGGQGAGNYGYTF. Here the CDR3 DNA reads TGTGCCAGCAGTGGGGGCCAGGGGGCTGGAAACTATGGCTACACCTTC. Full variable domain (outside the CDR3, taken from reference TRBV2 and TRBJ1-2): EPEVTQTPSHQVTQMGQEVILRCVPISNHLYFYWYRQILGQKVEFLVSFYNNEISEKSEIFDDQFSVERPDGSNFTLKIRSTKLEDSAMYFCASSGGQGAGNYGYTFGSGTRLTVV.

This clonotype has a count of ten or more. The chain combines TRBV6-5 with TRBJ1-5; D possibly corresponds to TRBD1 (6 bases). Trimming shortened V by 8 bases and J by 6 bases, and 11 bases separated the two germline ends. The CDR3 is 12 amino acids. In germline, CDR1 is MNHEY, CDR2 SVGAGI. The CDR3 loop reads CASWGAGQPQHF. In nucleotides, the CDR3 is TGTGCCAGCTGGGGGGCAGGTCAGCCCCAGCATTTT.

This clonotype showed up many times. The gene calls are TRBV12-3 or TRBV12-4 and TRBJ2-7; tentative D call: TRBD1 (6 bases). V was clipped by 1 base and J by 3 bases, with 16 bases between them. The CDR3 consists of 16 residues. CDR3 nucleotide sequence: TGTGCCAGCAGTTTAGGGCCAGGGGACCGCGGCTACGAGCAGTACTTC. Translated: CASSLGPGDRGYEQYF.

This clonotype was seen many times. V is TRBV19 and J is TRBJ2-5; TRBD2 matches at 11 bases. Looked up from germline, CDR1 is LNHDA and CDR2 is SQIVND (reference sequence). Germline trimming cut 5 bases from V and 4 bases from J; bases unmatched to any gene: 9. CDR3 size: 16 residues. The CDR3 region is CASSRTGTSGIETQYF. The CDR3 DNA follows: TGTGCCAGTAGTCGGACCGGGACTAGCGGAATAGAGACCCAGTACTTC.

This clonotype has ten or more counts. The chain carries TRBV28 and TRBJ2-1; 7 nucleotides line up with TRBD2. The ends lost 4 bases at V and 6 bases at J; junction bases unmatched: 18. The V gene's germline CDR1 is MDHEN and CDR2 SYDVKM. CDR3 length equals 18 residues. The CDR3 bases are TGTGCCAGCAGTTCCATAGGATTGGCTATGGGGAGGGTCAATGAGCAGTTCTTC. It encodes CASSSIGLAMGRVNEQFF.

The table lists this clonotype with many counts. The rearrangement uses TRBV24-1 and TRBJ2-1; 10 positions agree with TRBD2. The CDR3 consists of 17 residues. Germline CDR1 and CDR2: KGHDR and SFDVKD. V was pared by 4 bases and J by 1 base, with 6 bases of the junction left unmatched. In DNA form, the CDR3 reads TGTGCCACCAGTGAGCCTAATAGCGGGAGGTCCTACAATGAGCAGTTCTTC. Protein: CATSEPNSGRSYNEQFF.

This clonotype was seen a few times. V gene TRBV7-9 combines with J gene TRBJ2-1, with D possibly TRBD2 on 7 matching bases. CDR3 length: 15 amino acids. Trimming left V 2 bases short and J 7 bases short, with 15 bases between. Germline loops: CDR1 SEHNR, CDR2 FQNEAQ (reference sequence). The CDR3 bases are TGTGCCAGCAGCTTAAACCGACGGGGGGCGAATGAGCAGTTCTTC. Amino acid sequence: CASSLNRRGANEQFF.

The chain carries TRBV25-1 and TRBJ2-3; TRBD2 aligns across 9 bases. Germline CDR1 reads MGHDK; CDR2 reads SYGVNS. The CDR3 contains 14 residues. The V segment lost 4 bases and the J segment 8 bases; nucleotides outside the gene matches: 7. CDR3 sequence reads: CASSAEREEGTQYF. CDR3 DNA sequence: TGTGCCAGCAGTGCGGAGCGGGAGGAGGGTACGCAGTATTTT.

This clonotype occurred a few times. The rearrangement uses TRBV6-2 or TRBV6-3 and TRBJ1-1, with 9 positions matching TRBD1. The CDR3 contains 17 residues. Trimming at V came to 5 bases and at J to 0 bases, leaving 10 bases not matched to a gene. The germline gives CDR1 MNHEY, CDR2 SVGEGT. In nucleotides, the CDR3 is TGTGCCAGCAGTCATAGAACCCGGACAGGGGTGAACACTGAAGCTTTCTTT. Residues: CASSHRTRTGVNTEAFF.

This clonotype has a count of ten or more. The CDR3 here is CSAPGQGKVGNQPQHF. DNA of the CDR3: TGCAGTGCTCCGGGACAGGGAAAGGTCGGCAATCAGCCCCAGCATTTT. The gene calls are TRBV20-1 and TRBJ1-5; 9 nucleotides line up with TRBD1. This CDR3 has 16 amino acids. Germline loops: CDR1 DFQATT, CDR2 SNEGSKA (reference sequence). Losses at the gene ends were 5 bases for V and 2 bases for J; bases not matched to a gene: 10.